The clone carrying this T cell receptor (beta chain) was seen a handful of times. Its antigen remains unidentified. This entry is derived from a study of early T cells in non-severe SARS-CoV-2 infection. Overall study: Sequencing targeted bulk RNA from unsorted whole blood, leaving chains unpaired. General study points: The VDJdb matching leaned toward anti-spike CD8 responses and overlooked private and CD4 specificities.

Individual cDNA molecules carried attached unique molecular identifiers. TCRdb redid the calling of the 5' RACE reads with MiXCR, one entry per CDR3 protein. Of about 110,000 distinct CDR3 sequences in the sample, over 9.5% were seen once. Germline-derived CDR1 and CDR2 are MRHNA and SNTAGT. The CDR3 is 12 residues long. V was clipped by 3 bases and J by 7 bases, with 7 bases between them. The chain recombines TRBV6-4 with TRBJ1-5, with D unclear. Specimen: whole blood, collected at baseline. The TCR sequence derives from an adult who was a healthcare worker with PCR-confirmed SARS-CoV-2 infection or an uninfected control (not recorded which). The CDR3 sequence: CASSDGGQPQHF. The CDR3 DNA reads TGTGCCAGCAGTGATGGCGGCCAGCCCCAGCATTTT.